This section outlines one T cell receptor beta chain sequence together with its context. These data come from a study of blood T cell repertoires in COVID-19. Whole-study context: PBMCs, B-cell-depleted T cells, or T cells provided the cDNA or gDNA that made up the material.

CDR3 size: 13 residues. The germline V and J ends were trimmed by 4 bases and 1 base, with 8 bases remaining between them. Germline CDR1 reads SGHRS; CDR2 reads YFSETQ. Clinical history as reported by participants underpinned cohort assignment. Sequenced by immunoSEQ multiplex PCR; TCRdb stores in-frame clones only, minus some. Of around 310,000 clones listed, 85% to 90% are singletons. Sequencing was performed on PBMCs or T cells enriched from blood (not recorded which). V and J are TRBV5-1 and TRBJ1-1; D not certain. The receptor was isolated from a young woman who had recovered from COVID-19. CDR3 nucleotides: TGCGCCAGCAGCATAAGACAGAACACTGAAGCTTTCTTT. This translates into CASSIRQNTEAFF.